This T cell receptor beta chain was identified during a study of shared clonotypes between healthy human individuals. Study-level points and caveats: Around 5% was the fraction of naive CD4 clonotypes found shared across several donors.

The CDR3 sequence is 11 residues long. Germline lookup yields CDR1 DFQATT and CDR2 SNEGSKA (reference sequence). The V end was cut by 5 bases, the J end by 0 bases, with 4 bases between. Some clones are missing from TCRdb's copy, which holds only in-frame ones; the method was immunoSEQ multiplex PCR. Here the sample spans approximately 2,300,000 clones, 85% to 95% being singletons. With respect to this clone: The antigen is undetermined. Other DNA sequences in the sample encode the same CDR3.

The V gene is TRBV20-1, the J gene TRBJ1-1; D ambiguous. Sample: naive CD4+ T cells from PBMCs. Subset noted: CD45RA+ positively selected. This receptor was identified in a man aged 18 to 30 in good health. Some clones in this sample may be carry-over from other donors' samples. The CDR3 reads CSAGMNTEAFF. CDR3 in DNA: TGCAGTGCTGGTATGAACACTGAAGCTTTCTTT.